The 20 T cell receptor beta chains below were found in one sample sequenced in a study of naive and memory T cell subsets. Two oligonucleotides, mixed equimolar, formed the beta constant-region primer covering TRBC1 and TRBC2. TCRdb ran MiXCR on the UMI-ligation and nested PCR reads and lists one entry per CDR3 protein. This sample has 130,000 to 150,000 distinct CDR3 sequences, with 15% to 20% found just once. The sequenced sample was naive CD4+ T cells from blood. These receptors all come from a human donor in good health.

This clonotype was counted a few times. V is TRBV20-1 and J is TRBJ2-1, with D hard to call. Germline V lookup: CDR1 DFQATT, CDR2 SNEGSKA (reference sequence). The V gene lost 3 bases and the J gene lost 4 bases, with 13 bases spanning the gap. This CDR3 comprises 14 residues. The CDR3 bases are TGCAGTGCTAGCCCCTGGCCGGGTTACAATGAGCAGTTCTTC. Protein product: CSASPWPGYNEQFF.

This rearrangement joins TRBV14 to TRBJ2-7; a weak D match, TRBD1 (6 bases). The germline V gene encodes CDR1 SGHDN and CDR2 FVKESK. The CDR3 consists of 15 residues. V was cut by 2 bases and J by 2 bases, with 13 bases left in between. CDR3 nucleotides: TGTGCCAGCAGCCAACTTTCCGGGACAACCTACGAGCAGTACTTC. Residues: CASSQLSGTTYEQYF. Together with reference TRBV14 and TRBJ2-7, the CDR3 gives the full variable domain: EAGVTQFPSHSVIEKGQTVTLRCDPISGHDNLYWYRRVMGKEIKFLLHFVKESKQDESGMPNNRFLAERTGGTYSTLKVQPAELEDSGVYFCASSQLSGTTYEQYFGPGTRLTVT.

V and J are TRBV5-1 and TRBJ1-4; D unclear. CDR1 SGHRS and CDR2 YFSETQ come from the germline V gene. With 0 bases removed from V and 2 bases from J, the gap between germline ends came to 17 bases. The CDR3 is 18 amino acids. CDR3 coding DNA: TGCGCCAGCAGCTTGGCCAAAAGTATTTCTCCGACTAATGAAAAACTGTTTTTT. Amino acids: CASSLAKSISPTNEKLFF.

This clonotype was seen many times. This chain connects TRBV30 to TRBJ2-1, with a tentative D call TRBD2 (7 bases). Germline lookup yields CDR1 GTSNPN and CDR2 SVGIG (reference sequence). CDR3 length: 12 residues. V lost 8 bases, J lost 7 bases, and 15 bases lay in between. The CDR3 region has the DNA TGTGCCGGAGGGGGTAGCGGGAATGAGCAGTTCTTC. This translates into CAGGGSGNEQFF. The whole variable domain, filled in from reference TRBV30 and TRBJ2-1, reads SQTIHQWPATLVQPVGSPLSLECTVEGTSNPNLYWYRQAAGRGLQLLFYSVGIGQISSEVPQNLSASRPQDRQFILSSKKLLLSDSGFYLCAGGGSGNEQFFGPGTRLTVL.

This clonotype showed up just a few times. The rearrangement joins TRBV13 to TRBJ2-7, with D possibly being TRBD2 (7 bases). Germline V gives CDR1 PRHDT, CDR2 FYEKMQ (reference sequence). V was cut by 1 base and J by 0 bases, with 10 bases left in between. This CDR3 contains 15 residues. As DNA, the CDR3 is TGTGCCAGCAGCTTAGTAAGGGGGGGCTCCTACGAGCAGTACTTC. Translated, it gives CASSLVRGGSYEQYF. Looking up the rest from reference TRBV13 and TRBJ2-7 gives the full variable domain: AAGVIQSPRHLIKEKRETATLKCYPIPRHDTVYWYQQGPGQDPQFLISFYEKMQSDKGSIPDRFSAQQFSDYHSELNMSSLELGDSALYFCASSLVRGGSYEQYFGPGTRLTVT.

V usage is TRBV7-3 and J usage is TRBJ2-1; 7 nucleotides line up with TRBD2. Losses at the gene ends were 5 bases for V and 8 bases for J; bases not matched to a gene: 9. CDR1 is SGHTA and CDR2 is FQGTGA in the germline V gene. There are 14 residues in the CDR3. CDR3 in amino acids: CASSPSGISDEQFF. The CDR3 coding sequence is TGTGCCAGCAGCCCCAGCGGGATAAGCGATGAGCAGTTCTTC.

V usage is TRBV20-1 and J usage is TRBJ2-7; 7 positions match TRBD1. CDR1 is DFQATT, CDR2 SNEGSKA, per germline (reference sequence). V gave up 7 bases and J gave up 6 bases; unmatched junction bases: 18. This CDR3 spans 15 amino acids. CDR3 residues: CSVDEGQLVEGEQYF. The CDR3 nucleotides read TGCAGTGTCGACGAGGGACAGCTTGTTGAGGGCGAGCAGTACTTC.

A few counts support this clonotype. The V gene is TRBV9, the J gene TRBJ2-7, with 8 bases identical to TRBD1. This CDR3 is built from 15 residues. Germline values: CDR1 SGDLS, CDR2 YYNGEE. J lost 0 bases, V lost 3 bases, and 5 bases had no gene match. The CDR3 DNA is TGTGCCAGCAGCGCGGGGACAGGTTCCTCCTACGAGCAGTACTTC. Its protein product is CASSAGTGSSYEQYF.

The chain has TRBV20-1 and TRBJ2-5, with 9 positions matching TRBD2. The CDR3 has 11 residues. Per the germline V gene, CDR1 is DFQATT and CDR2 is SNEGSKA (reference sequence). V lost 4 bases to trimming and J lost 10 bases; unmatched junction nucleotides: 4. The CDR3 is CSATRGGVQYF. The DNA of the CDR3 is TGCAGTGCTACGCGGGGGGGGGTCCAGTACTTC.

This clonotype was recorded a few times. The chain is built from TRBV7-9 and TRBJ2-5, with 7 bases fitting TRBD1. Germline loops: CDR1 SEHNR, CDR2 FQNEAQ (reference sequence). With V trimmed by 7 bases and J by 1 base, 18 bases remained unmatched. This CDR3 has 18 residues. The CDR3 DNA is TGTGCCAGCATCAAATTTCCGGGACAGAAAGGACCCCAAGAGACCCAGTACTTC. It encodes CASIKFPGQKGPQETQYF.

This clonotype was counted ten times or more. The genes are TRBV5-1 and TRBJ2-3, with D uncertain. Germline lookup yields CDR1 SGHRS and CDR2 YFSETQ. This CDR3 spans 13 amino acids. Trimming took 4 bases from V and 1 from J, leaving 7 bases between them. The CDR3 spells CASSPGGTDTQYF. CDR3 nucleotide sequence: TGCGCCAGCAGCCCCGGAGGCACAGATACGCAGTATTTT.

The genes are TRBV20-1 and TRBJ2-5, with D hard to call. V lost 3 bases, J lost 3 bases, and 5 bases lay in between. The CDR3 has 11 amino acids. The germline V gene has CDR1 DFQATT and CDR2 SNEGSKA (reference sequence). CDR3 sequence: CSARVEETQYF. CDR3 nucleotide sequence: TGCAGTGCTAGGGTCGAAGAGACCCAGTACTTC.

This chain joins TRBV14 and TRBJ2-7; 10 nucleotides match TRBD1. Trimming cost V 2 bases and J 5 bases; bases outside gene matches: 6. There are 15 residues in the CDR3. CDR1 and CDR2 (germline): SGHDN, FVKESK. The CDR3 region has the DNA TGTGCCAGCAGCCAACCGGGACAGGGGAGGCACGAGCAGTACTTC. Translated: CASSQPGQGRHEQYF. Filled out from reference TRBV14 and TRBJ2-7, the complete variable domain reads EAGVTQFPSHSVIEKGQTVTLRCDPISGHDNLYWYRRVMGKEIKFLLHFVKESKQDESGMPNNRFLAERTGGTYSTLKVQPAELEDSGVYFCASSQPGQGRHEQYFGPGTRLTVT.

The gene calls are TRBV5-6 and TRBJ1-6; TRBD1 aligns across 9 bases. Germline V gene sequence: CDR1 SGHDT, CDR2 YYEEEE. This CDR3 comprises 16 residues. With V trimmed by 5 bases and J by 11 bases, 14 bases remained unmatched. CDR3 in DNA: TGTGCCAGCAGACTACAACAGGGGGCATCCTTAGCACCCCTCCACTTT. This gives the protein CASRLQQGASLAPLHF.

This clonotype occurred a few times. The V call is TRBV5-4, the J call TRBJ2-3; a weak D match, TRBD1 (5 bases). Per germline, CDR1 SGHNT and CDR2 YYREEE (reference sequence). CDR3 size: 14 residues. The V gene lost 7 bases and the J gene lost 0 bases, with 12 bases spanning the gap. The CDR3 region is CASLDSPSTDTQYF. CDR3 bases: TGTGCCAGCCTTGACAGCCCTAGCACAGATACGCAGTATTTT.

This clonotype came up a few times. The chain carries TRBV27 and TRBJ2-3; D may be TRBD1 (6 bases). The CDR3 sequence is 17 residues long. The V and J ends lost 5 bases and 4 bases respectively, with 22 bases between them. CDR1 MNHEY and CDR2 SMNVEV come from the germline V gene (reference sequence). The CDR3 spells CASSPRQAWPRPDTQYF. In DNA form, the CDR3 reads TGTGCCAGCAGTCCTAGACAGGCCTGGCCCCGGCCAGATACGCAGTATTTT.

The chain uses TRBV7-9 and TRBJ2-2; no definite D call. V was trimmed by 1 base and J by 4 bases, leaving 13 bases between them. The CDR3 spans 16 residues. Germline V gene lookup returns CDR1 SEHNR and CDR2 FQNEAQ (reference sequence). CDR3 region: CASSLGWQPGTGELFF. The CDR3 DNA reads as TGTGCCAGCAGCTTAGGGTGGCAGCCGGGCACCGGGGAGCTGTTTTTT.

V is TRBV5-4 and J is TRBJ2-3; 10 bases are a match to TRBD2. This CDR3 has 15 amino acids. V lost 2 bases to trimming and J lost 5 bases; unmatched junction nucleotides: 5. Germline lookup yields CDR1 SGHNT and CDR2 YYREEE (reference sequence). Here the CDR3 reads CASSFGAGGQDTQYF. CDR3 nucleotide sequence: TGTGCCAGCAGCTTTGGAGCGGGAGGGCAAGATACGCAGTATTTT.

The chain joins TRBV5-6 to TRBJ1-1; D possibly corresponds to TRBD1 (6 bases). Trimming cost V 3 bases and J 4 bases, with 16 bases left between them. CDR1 is SGHDT and CDR2 is YYEEEE in the germline V gene. This CDR3 contains 15 residues. The CDR3 region is CASSSSEKGVTEAFF. The CDR3 nucleotides read TGTGCCAGCAGCTCTTCCGAAAAGGGGGTCACTGAAGCTTTCTTT.

This clonotype was picked up a small number of times. V and J are TRBV28 and TRBJ2-3, with TRBD2 identical over 8 bases. The CDR3 consists of 16 residues. The ends lost 5 bases at V and 3 bases at J; junction bases unmatched: 10. CDR1 is MDHEN, CDR2 SYDVKM, per germline. CDR3 residues: CASSESGSVVTDTQYF. CDR3 DNA: TGTGCCAGCAGTGAAAGCGGGAGTGTCGTAACAGATACGCAGTATTTT.